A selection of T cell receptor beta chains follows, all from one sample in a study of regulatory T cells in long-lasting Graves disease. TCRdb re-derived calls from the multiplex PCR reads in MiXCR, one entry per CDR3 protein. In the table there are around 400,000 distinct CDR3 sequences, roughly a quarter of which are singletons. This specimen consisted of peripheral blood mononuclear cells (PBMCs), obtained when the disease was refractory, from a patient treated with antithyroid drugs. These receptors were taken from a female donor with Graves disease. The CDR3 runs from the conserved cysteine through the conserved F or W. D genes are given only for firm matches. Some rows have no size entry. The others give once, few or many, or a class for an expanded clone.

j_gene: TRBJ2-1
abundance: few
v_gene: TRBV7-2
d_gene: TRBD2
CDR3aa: CASSPGTSGRWREQFF
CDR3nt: TGTGCCAGCAGCCCCGGGACTAGCGGGAGGTGGCGTGAGCAGTTCTTC

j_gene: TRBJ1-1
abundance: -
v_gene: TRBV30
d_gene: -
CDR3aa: CACGRRNTEAFF
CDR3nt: TGTGCCTGTGGACGGAGGAACACTGAAGCTTTCTTT

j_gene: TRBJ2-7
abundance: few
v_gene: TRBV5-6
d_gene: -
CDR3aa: CASSSGLTYEQYF
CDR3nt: TGTGCCAGCAGCTCGGGGTTGACCTACGAGCAGTACTTC

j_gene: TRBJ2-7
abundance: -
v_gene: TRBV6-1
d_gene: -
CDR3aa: CASLLDPSLEQYF
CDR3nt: TGTGCCAGCCTACTAGACCCCTCTTTGGAGCAGTACTTC

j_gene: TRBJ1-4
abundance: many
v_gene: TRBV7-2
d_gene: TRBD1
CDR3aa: CASSRQTGGNEKLFF
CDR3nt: TGTGCCAGCAGCCGCCAGACAGGGGGGAATGAAAAACTGTTTTTT

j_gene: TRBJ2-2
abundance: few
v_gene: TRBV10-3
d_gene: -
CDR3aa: CAIRDRSATGELFF
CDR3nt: TGTGCCATCAGAGACAGATCGGCCACCGGGGAGCTGTTTTTT

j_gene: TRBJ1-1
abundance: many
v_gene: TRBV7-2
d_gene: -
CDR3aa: CASSLGRAPMNTEAFF
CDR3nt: TGTGCCAGCAGCTTAGGCAGGGCCCCTATGAACACTGAAGCTTTCTTT

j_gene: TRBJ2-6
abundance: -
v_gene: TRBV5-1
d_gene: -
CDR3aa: CLTGTGANVLTF
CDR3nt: TGCTTGACGGGAACCGGGGCCAACGTCCTGACTTTC

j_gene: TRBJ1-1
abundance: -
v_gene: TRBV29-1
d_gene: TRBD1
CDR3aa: CSVEDPETGGEAFF
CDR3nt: TGCAGCGTTGAAGATCCAGAGACAGGGGGCGAAGCTTTCTTT

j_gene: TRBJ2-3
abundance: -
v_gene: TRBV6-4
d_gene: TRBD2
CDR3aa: CASSMTSGSADTQYF
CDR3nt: TGTGCCAGCAGCATGACTAGCGGGAGTGCAGATACGCAGTATTTT

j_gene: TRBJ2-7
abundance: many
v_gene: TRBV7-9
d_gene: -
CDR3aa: CASGDYEQYF
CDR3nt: TGTGCCAGCGGGGACTACGAGCAGTACTTC

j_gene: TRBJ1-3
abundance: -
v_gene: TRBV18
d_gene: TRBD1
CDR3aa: CASSATGTAGNTIYF
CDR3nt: TGTGCCAGCTCAGCCACCGGGACAGCTGGAAACACCATATATTTT

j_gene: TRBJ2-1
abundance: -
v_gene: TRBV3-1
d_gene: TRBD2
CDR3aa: CAGSQPGLAARDEQFF
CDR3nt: TGTGCCGGCAGCCAACCGGGACTAGCGGCCCGGGATGAGCAGTTCTTC

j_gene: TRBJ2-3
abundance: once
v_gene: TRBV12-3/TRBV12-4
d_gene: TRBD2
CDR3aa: CASSKGLAGETDTQYF
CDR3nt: TGTGCCAGCAGTAAGGGACTAGCGGGAGAAACAGATACGCAGTATTTT

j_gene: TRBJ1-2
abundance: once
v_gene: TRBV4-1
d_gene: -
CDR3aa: CASSQAPGFSYTF
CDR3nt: TGCGCCAGCAGCCAAGCACCCGGGTTTAGCTACACCTTC

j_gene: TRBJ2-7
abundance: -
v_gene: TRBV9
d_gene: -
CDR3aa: CASSVMDVGSYEQYF
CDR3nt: TGTGCCAGCAGCGTTATGGATGTGGGTTCCTACGAGCAGTACTTC

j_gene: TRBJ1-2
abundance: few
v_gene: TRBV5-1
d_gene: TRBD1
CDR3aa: CASSLAFQGDGYTF
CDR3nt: TGCGCCAGCAGCTTGGCCTTTCAGGGGGATGGCTACACCTTC

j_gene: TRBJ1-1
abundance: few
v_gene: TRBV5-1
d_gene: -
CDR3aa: CASSFADPNTEAFF
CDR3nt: TGCGCCAGCAGCTTCGCAGACCCTAACACTGAAGCTTTCTTT

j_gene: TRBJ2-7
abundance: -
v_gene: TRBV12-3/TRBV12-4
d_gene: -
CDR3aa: CASSPRRFEQYF
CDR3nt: TGTGCCAGCAGTCCCAGGAGGTTCGAGCAGTACTTC

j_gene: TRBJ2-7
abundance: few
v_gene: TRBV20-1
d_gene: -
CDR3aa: CSARGRDTYEQYF
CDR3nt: TGCAGTGCTAGAGGCAGGGACACCTACGAGCAGTACTTC

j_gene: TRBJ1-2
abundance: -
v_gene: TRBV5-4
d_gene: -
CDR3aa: CASSTGTNYGYTF
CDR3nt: TGTGCCAGCAGTACCGGGACAAACTATGGCTACACCTTC

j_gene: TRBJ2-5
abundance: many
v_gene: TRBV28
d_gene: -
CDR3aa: CASSLRALQETQYF
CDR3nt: TGTGCCAGCAGTTTAAGGGCACTCCAAGAGACCCAGTACTTC

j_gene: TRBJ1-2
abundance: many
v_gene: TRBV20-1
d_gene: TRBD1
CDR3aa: CSARDRDRVYGYTF
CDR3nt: TGCAGTGCTAGAGATCGGGACAGGGTCTATGGCTACACCTTC

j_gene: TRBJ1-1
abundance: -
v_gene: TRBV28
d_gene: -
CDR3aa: CASSPGWTEAFF
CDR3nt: TGTGCCAGCAGCCCCGGGTGGACTGAAGCTTTCTTT

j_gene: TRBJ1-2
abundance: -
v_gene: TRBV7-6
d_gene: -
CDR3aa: CASTPFPRGNYGYTF
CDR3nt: TGTGCCAGCACCCCCTTCCCCCGGGGAAACTATGGCTACACCTTC

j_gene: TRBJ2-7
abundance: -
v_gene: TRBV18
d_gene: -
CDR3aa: CASSPDGQYEQYF
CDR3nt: TGTGCCAGCTCACCCGACGGACAGTACGAGCAGTACTTC

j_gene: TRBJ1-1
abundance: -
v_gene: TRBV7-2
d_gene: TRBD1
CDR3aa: CASSPKTGAVNTEAFF
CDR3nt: TGTGCCAGCAGTCCGAAGACAGGGGCGGTGAACACTGAAGCTTTCTTT

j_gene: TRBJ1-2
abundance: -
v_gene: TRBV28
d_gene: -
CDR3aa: CASSLTSPGNYGYTF
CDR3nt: TGTGCCAGCAGTTTAACATCTCCAGGGAACTATGGCTACACCTTC

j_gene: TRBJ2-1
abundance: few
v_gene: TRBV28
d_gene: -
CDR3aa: CASTVAGEQFF
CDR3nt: TGTGCCAGCACCGTAGCCGGGGAGCAGTTCTTC

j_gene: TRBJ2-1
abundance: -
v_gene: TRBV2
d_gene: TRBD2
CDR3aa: CASRTTSGRNEQFF
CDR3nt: TGTGCCAGCAGAACGACTAGCGGTCGCAATGAGCAGTTCTTC

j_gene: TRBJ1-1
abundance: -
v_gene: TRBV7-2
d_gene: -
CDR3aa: CASSLAVLVNTEAFF
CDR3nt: TGTGCCAGCAGCTTAGCGGTTTTGGTGAACACTGAAGCTTTCTTT

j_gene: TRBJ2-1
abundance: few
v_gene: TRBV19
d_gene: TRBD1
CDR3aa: CASSQGQGDVDEQFF
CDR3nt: TGTGCCAGTAGCCAAGGACAGGGGGACGTAGATGAGCAGTTCTTC

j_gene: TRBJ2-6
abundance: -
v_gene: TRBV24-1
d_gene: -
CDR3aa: CATSEAPPGANVLTF
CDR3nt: TGTGCCACCAGTGAGGCTCCACCTGGGGCCAACGTCCTGACTTTC

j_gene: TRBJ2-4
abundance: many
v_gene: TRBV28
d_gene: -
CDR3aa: CASSPGQLIAKNIQYF
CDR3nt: TGTGCCAGCAGTCCAGGACAGTTGATAGCCAAAAACATTCAGTACTTC

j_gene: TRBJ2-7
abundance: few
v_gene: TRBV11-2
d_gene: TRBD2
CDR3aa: CASSPLQRWAGVPYEQYF
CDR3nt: TGTGCCAGCAGCCCACTACAAAGATGGGCGGGAGTCCCCTACGAGCAGTACTTC

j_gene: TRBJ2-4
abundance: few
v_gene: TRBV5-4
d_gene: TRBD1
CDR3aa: CASSTRQGDVKNIQYF
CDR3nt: TGTGCCAGCAGCACTCGACAGGGGGATGTCAAAAACATTCAGTACTTC

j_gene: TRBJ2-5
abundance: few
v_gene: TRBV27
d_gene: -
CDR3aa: CASSRYGGRQETQYF
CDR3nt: TGTGCCAGCAGCAGATATGGGGGGCGGCAGGAGACCCAGTACTTC

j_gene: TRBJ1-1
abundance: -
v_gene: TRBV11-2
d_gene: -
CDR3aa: CASTWGGAEAFF
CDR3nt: TGTGCCAGCACCTGGGGGGGAGCTGAAGCTTTCTTT

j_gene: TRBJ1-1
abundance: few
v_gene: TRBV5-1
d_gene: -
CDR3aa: CASSAGTGYTEAFF
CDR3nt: TGCGCCAGCAGCGCAGGTACAGGGTACACTGAAGCTTTCTTT

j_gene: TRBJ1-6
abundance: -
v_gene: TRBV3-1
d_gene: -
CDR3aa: CASSQDRDSPLHF
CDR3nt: TGTGCCAGCAGCCAAGATCGAGATTCACCCCTCCACTTT

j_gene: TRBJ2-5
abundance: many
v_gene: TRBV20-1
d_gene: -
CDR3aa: CSAINGGLRETQYF
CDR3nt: TGCAGTGCTATTAATGGGGGGCTAAGGGAGACCCAGTACTTC

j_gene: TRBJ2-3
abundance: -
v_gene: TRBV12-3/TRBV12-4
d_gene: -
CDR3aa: CASSLRQSEDTQYF
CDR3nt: TGTGCCAGCAGTTTGAGGCAGTCTGAGGATACGCAGTATTTT

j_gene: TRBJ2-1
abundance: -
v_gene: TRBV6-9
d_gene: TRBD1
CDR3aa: CASSYSDTGASNEQFF
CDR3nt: TGTGCCAGCAGTTACTCGGATACAGGGGCTTCTAATGAGCAGTTCTTC

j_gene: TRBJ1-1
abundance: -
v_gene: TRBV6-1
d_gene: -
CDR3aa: CASSLNGLTGLNTEAFF
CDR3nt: TGTGCCAGCAGTCTGAATGGCCTCACAGGCCTGAACACTGAAGCTTTCTTT

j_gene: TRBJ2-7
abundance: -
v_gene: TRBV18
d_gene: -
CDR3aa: CASSPREFYEQYF
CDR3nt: TGTGCCAGCTCCCCACGAGAGTTCTACGAGCAGTACTTC

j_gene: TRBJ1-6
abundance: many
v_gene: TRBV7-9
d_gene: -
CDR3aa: CASSLEQHTLHF
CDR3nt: TGTGCCAGCAGCTTAGAACAGCACACCCTCCACTTT

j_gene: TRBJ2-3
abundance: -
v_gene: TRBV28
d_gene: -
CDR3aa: CASSREMPGVTTDTQYF
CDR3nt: TGTGCCAGCAGCCGAGAGATGCCAGGGGTTACGACAGATACGCAGTATTTT

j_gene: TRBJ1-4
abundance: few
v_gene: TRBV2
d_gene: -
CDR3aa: CASSQRSTATNEKLFF
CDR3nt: TGTGCCAGCAGTCAGAGATCGACAGCGACTAATGAAAAACTGTTTTTT

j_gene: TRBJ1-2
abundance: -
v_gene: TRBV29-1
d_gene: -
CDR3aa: CSADPPNGYTF
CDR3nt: TGCAGCGCCGACCCACCAAATGGCTACACCTTC

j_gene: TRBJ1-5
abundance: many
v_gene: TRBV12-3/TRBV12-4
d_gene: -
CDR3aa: CASSLTGRNNQPQHF
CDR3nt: TGTGCCAGCAGTTTAACCGGACGGAACAATCAGCCCCAGCATTTT

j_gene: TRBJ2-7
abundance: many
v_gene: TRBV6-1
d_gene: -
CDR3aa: CASSALRGEQYF
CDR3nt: TGTGCCAGCAGCGCACTCAGGGGCGAGCAGTACTTC

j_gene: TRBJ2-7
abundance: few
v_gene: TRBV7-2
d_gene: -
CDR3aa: CASSPHARSGYEQYF
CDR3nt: TGTGCCAGCAGTCCACACGCTCGTAGCGGATACGAGCAGTACTTC

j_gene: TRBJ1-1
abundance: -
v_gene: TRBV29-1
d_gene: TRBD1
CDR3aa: CSVAAGTGNTEAFF
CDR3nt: TGCAGCGTTGCGGCAGGGACAGGGAACACTGAAGCTTTCTTT

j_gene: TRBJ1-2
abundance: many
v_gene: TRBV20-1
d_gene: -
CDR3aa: CSAHDGGYTF
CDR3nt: TGCAGTGCCCACGACGGGGGCTACACCTTC

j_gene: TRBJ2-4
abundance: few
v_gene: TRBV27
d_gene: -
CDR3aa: CASSPSQIAKNIQYF
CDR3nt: TGTGCCAGCAGCCCCTCCCAAATAGCCAAAAACATTCAGTACTTC

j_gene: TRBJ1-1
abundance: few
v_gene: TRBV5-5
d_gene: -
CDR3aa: CASSWAQENTEAFF
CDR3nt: TGTGCCAGCAGCTGGGCACAGGAGAACACTGAAGCTTTCTTT

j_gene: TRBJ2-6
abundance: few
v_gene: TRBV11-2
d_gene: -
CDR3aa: CASSFWGGFPGANVLTF
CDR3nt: TGTGCCAGCAGCTTTTGGGGAGGCTTTCCTGGGGCCAACGTCCTGACTTTC

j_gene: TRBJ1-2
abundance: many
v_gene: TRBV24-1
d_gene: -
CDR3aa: CATSDSGWDYGYTF
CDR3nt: TGTGCCACCAGTGATTCGGGCTGGGACTATGGCTACACCTTC